The TCR beta chain described here comes from a study of OX40 agonist ivuxolimab in advanced cancers. Concerning the study at large: Ivuxolimab was an agonistic, fully human IgG2 monoclonal antibody directed against OX40 (CD134), a costimulatory receptor. Intravenous ivuxolimab was administered to patients every 2 weeks at six dose levels: 0.01, 0.1, 0.3, 1.5, 3 and 10 mg/kg. The monotherapy dose-escalation portion (N ≈ 52 patients) of the phase I ivuxolimab trial is reported in the paper. Patients were allowed to have had prior anti-PD-1, anti-PD-L1 or anti-CTLA-4 therapy, and approximately 41% of the dose-escalation patients had previously received checkpoint inhibitors. Of the approximately 50 dose-escalation patients, hepatocellular carcinoma was present in roughly 19, melanoma in approximately 15, renal cell carcinoma in 9 and head and neck cancer in 9. The purpose of peripheral TCRbeta sequencing was to test whether ivuxolimab changed TCR sequence diversity and led to clonal T-cell expansion. The dose-escalation cohort was around 84% male with a mean age of around 62 years, ranging from roughly 23 to 80. Partial responses occurred in three dose-escalation patients: two with cutaneous melanoma and one with hepatocellular carcinoma. Overall study outcomes, separate from this receptor: Which antigens the clonally expanded peripheral T cells were specific for was not determined. Clonal expansion of both CD4+ and CD8+ blood T cells was observed from baseline to week 6 at doses 0.1 to 3.0 mg/kg. In partial responders in the 0.1-3.0 mg/kg groups, normalized peripheral clonal expansion was found to be among the lowest, especially among CD8+ T cells. Low levels of normalized T-cell clonal expansion were also seen in some patients who did not respond. After ivuxolimab, expanded clones were on average more numerous among CD8+ T cells than among CD4+ T cells.

The CDR3 holds 16 amino acids from the cysteine to the phenylalanine. Kept here is only the CDR3 DNA, which spans 48 bases and is read in frame from base 1. V is cut back by 5 bases and J by 0 bases, with 7 bases in the junction unmatched. In the germline V gene, CDR1 corresponds to SGHTA and CDR2 to FQGNSA. The trial excluded patients who had a history of autoimmune disease or were on systemic immunosuppression. In every dose cohort, peripheral blood was drawn for TCR sequencing at baseline, cycle 4 day 1, and cycle 7 day 1. Samples were obtained from an open-label, multicenter, first-in-human phase I dose-escalation trial of ivuxolimab. The trial enrolled adults with locally advanced or metastatic head and neck squamous cell, hepatocellular, melanoma or renal cell carcinoma. Before TCR sequencing, CD4+ T cells and CD8+ T cells were sorted from peripheral blood as separate populations. In regard to this clone: Its antigen target is currently unknown. No much larger clone is present one base from it, and per-base qualities are unavailable.

To sequence the TCRbeta CDR3 region, genomic DNA was isolated from the sorted cells. TCRbeta CDR3 regions were sequenced using the immunoSEQ Assay. As stored in TCRdb, this immuneACCESS dataset retains in-frame rearrangements with V and J assigned. A fraction of the clones does not appear; measured against another copy, unresolved V genes explain less than half of the discrepancy, and the remainder lacks a known reason. This sample comprises tens of thousands of clones, 80% to 90% of them detected only once. 0.3% to 0.45% of the sample lies in the top ten. Specimen: CD4+ or CD8+ T cells sorted from blood, collected in a trial of the OX40 agonist ivuxolimab. This sequence originates from an adult with an advanced solid tumor such as melanoma, head and neck, liver or kidney cancer. Recombination joined TRBV7-2 with TRBJ2-7, with 10 bases in between that match TRBD2. The CDR3 has the sequence CASSPNLAGGSYEQYF. In nucleotides, the sequence is TGTGCCAGCAGCCCTAATTTAGCGGGGGGCTCCTACGAGCAGTACTTC.